This TCR beta chain was obtained from a study of control samples from healthy donors and cancer patients. This CDR3 region has 13 residues. Per the germline V gene, CDR1 is SGHAT and CDR2 is FQNNGV. V was shortened by 3 bases and J by 3 bases, with 9 bases between the two germline ends. Generated by immunoSEQ multiplex PCR, the TCRdb table keeps only in-frame clones and is missing some. The sample carries about 28,000 clones, just under 90% recorded once. This receptor was obtained from a woman in her thirties or forties with lung cancer. This chain connects TRBV11-2 to TRBJ2-7; a possible D gene is TRBD1 (6 bases). The sample was PBMCs. The CDR3, as DNA: TGTGCCAGCAGCTTCTCGGACAGCTACGAGCAGTACTTC. It codes for CASSFSDSYEQYF.